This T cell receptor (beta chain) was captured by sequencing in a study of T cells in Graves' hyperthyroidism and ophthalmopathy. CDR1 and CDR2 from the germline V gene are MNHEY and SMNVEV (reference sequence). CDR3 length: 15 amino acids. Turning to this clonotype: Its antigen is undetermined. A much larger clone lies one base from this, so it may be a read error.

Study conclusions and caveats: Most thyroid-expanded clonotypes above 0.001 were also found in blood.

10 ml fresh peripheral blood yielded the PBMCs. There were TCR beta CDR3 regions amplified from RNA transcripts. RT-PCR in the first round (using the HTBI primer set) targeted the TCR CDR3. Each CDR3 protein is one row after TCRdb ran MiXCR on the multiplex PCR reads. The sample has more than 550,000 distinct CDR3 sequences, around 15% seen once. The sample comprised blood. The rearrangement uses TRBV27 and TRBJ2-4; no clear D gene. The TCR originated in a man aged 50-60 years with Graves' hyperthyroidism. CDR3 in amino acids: CASNLSVLAKNIQYF. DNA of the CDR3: TGTGCCAGCAATTTATCGGTCCTAGCCAAAAACATTCAGTACTTC.